A selection of T cell receptor beta chains follows, all from one sample in a study of human T cells and chemical hapten exposure. One entry per CDR3 protein, called by TCRdb with MiXCR from the RACE reads. The sample has approximately 400,000 distinct CDR3 sequences; around 5% are singletons. Here the sequenced sample was whole blood, taken in connection with sensitization to the hapten diphenylcyclopropenone (DPC). These receptors were collected from a woman between 45 and 65 years old with alopecia areata. Some clones in this sample may be carry-over from other donors' samples. Each CDR3 is given with its conserved first and last residue. A D gene is named only where the DNA matches it firmly. Expanded clones get a size class; other rows say once, few or many, or leave the size out.

NA	13	TRBV12-3/TRBV12-4	NA	TRBJ1-1	TGTGCCAGCAGTCACAGGGATTCCACTGAAGCTTTCTTT	CASSHRDSTEAFF
NA	15	TRBV10-3	many	TRBJ2-7	TGTGCCATCAGTGGTTCCCGGGACGTCTCCTACGAGCAGTACTTC	CAISGSRDVSYEQYF
TRBD2	16	TRBV9	many	TRBJ2-7	TGTGCCAGCAGCTCCGGGACTAGCGGGGGGATGGACGAGCAGTACTTC	CASSSGTSGGMDEQYF
TRBD2	15	TRBV6-2/TRBV6-3	many	TRBJ2-5	TGTGCCAGCAGTCTTTTGACTAGCGGCCAAGAGACCCAGTACTTC	CASSLLTSGQETQYF
TRBD1	14	TRBV5-1	NA	TRBJ1-1	TGCGCCAGCAGCTATGACAGGGGAGAGACTGAAGCTTTCTTT	CASSYDRGETEAFF
NA	14	TRBV30	few	TRBJ2-2	TGTGCCTCACTACCGACAGTGAACACCGGGGAGCTGTTTTTT	CASLPTVNTGELFF
TRBD1	14	TRBV28	NA	TRBJ2-5	TGTGCCACCACTCCGGGACAGGTCCAAGAGACCCAGTACTTC	CATTPGQVQETQYF
NA	13	TRBV7-6	many	TRBJ1-1	TGTGCCAGCAGCTTAGGAGGGGCCACTGAAGCTTTCTTT	CASSLGGATEAFF
TRBD2	14	TRBV29-1	NA	TRBJ2-1	TGCAGCCATGGGGGTGCGGGAGTAGGAAGTGAGCAGTTCTTC	CSHGGAGVGSEQFF
NA	14	TRBV13	NA	TRBJ2-1	TGTGACAGCAGCTTCCCCCTTGCTTACAATGAGCAGTTCTTC	CDSSFPLAYNEQFF
TRBD2	13	TRBV5-6	many	TRBJ2-3	TGTGCCAGCAGCCGGGACTACATAGATACGCAGTATTTT	CASSRDYIDTQYF
NA	14	TRBV12-3/TRBV12-4	many	TRBJ1-5	TGTGCCAGCAGTTCCGGAGGAGAGAATCAGCCCCAGCATTTT	CASSSGGENQPQHF
NA	15	TRBV9	few	TRBJ2-7	TGTGCCAGCAGCGTCGATAGCAGGGGGGGCTACGAGCAGTACTTC	CASSVDSRGGYEQYF
NA	14	TRBV7-9	few	TRBJ2-1	TGTGCCAGCAGCCTCGGACATGGCTACAATGAGCAGTTCTTC	CASSLGHGYNEQFF
NA	15	TRBV30	few	TRBJ2-2	TGTGCCTGGAGTGTCCGGGGGAAGGGCACCGGGGAGCTGTTTTTT	CAWSVRGKGTGELFF
NA	13	TRBV12-3/TRBV12-4	many	TRBJ1-1	TGTGCCAGCAGCCGAGGGGTGGAGCCTGAAGCTTTCTTT	CASSRGVEPEAFF
TRBD1	13	TRBV10-3	many	TRBJ1-1	TGTGCCATCAGGGGACAGGGGGCCACTGAAGCTTTCTTT	CAIRGQGATEAFF
NA	15	TRBV9	many	TRBJ2-3	TGTGCCAGCAGCGTAGGTAACTCCGGAAAAGATACGCAGTATTTT	CASSVGNSGKDTQYF
TRBD2	15	TRBV4-1	few	TRBJ2-1	TGCGCCAGCAGCCGCGAGCGGGAGGGGTACAATGAGCAGTTCTTC	CASSREREGYNEQFF
NA	10	TRBV20-1	many	TRBJ2-5	TGCAGTGCGAGGCAAGAGACCCAGTACTTC	CSARQETQYF
NA	15	TRBV6-5	NA	TRBJ1-2	TGTGCCAGCAGTTACTCAGAAGGAGGATGGGTTGGCTACACCTTC	CASSYSEGGWVGYTF
NA	13	TRBV4-2	many	TRBJ1-2	TGTGCCAGCAGCCAAGGTCCCGCAGGCGGCTACACCTTC	CASSQGPAGGYTF
TRBD1	14	TRBV7-9	many	TRBJ1-3	TGTGCCAGCAGCTTGGACAGGGAAGGAAACACCATATATTTT	CASSLDREGNTIYF
TRBD1	16	TRBV28	NA	TRBJ2-2	TGTGCCGGCAGACCCAGGGACAGGGAGAACACCGGGGAGCTGTTTTTT	CAGRPRDRENTGELFF
NA	17	TRBV27	many	TRBJ2-1	TGTGCCAGCAGTTTATCCTCCCCGGGCGCCCCGTCGAATGAGCAGTTCTTC	CASSLSSPGAPSNEQFF
TRBD2	15	TRBV28	many	TRBJ2-1	TGTGCCAGCAGTCCCGGGACTAGCGTTATAGTGGGGGAGTTCTTC	CASSPGTSVIVGEFF
NA	14	TRBV5-6	NA	TRBJ2-1	TGTGCCAGCATCCACAAACGCACCTACAATGAGCAGTTCTTC	CASIHKRTYNEQFF
NA	13	TRBV28	many	TRBJ2-1	TGTGCCAGCAGTCCCGGGCCGAACAATGAGCAGTTCTTC	CASSPGPNNEQFF
NA	13	TRBV29-1	many	TRBJ2-2	TGCAGCGGCCGGGACTGGAACACCGGGGAGCTGTTTTTT	CSGRDWNTGELFF
NA	14	TRBV14	many	TRBJ2-1	TGTGCCAGCAGCCAAGGTTGGGCCGGGGATGAGCAGTTCTTC	CASSQGWAGDEQFF
NA	15	TRBV7-2	many	TRBJ2-5	TGTGCCAGCAGCCCGAGGTGGGGTTTACAAGAGACCCAGTACTTC	CASSPRWGLQETQYF
NA	14	TRBV19	NA	TRBJ1-5	TGTGCCAGTAGTATAGGACAGGTTTATCAGCCCCAGCATTTT	CASSIGQVYQPQHF
NA	14	TRBV10-3	many	TRBJ1-2	TGTGCCATCAACAAGAGGTTAAACACTAGTGGCTACACCTTC	CAINKRLNTSGYTF
NA	14	TRBV20-1	NA	TRBJ1-1	TGCAGTGCTAGATCAGACAGCATGAACACTGAAGCTTTCTTT	CSARSDSMNTEAFF
TRBD2	16	TRBV18	many	TRBJ2-3	TGTGCCAGCTCACCACCCTCCGGGACTAACACAGATACGCAGTATTTT	CASSPPSGTNTDTQYF
NA	13	TRBV7-9	many	TRBJ2-7	TGTGCCAGCAGCGAGGGATTCACCCACGAGCAGTACTTC	CASSEGFTHEQYF
NA	12	TRBV30	NA	TRBJ2-1	TGTGCCTGGAGTGTACCTTACAATGAGCAGTTCTTC	CAWSVPYNEQFF
TRBD2	14	TRBV2	many	TRBJ2-3	TGTGCCAGCAATCCAGCGGGGGGACAGGATACGCAGTATTTT	CASNPAGGQDTQYF
NA	12	TRBV30	few	TRBJ2-1	TGTGCCTGGAGTGTAAGGTACAATGAGCAGTTCTTC	CAWSVRYNEQFF
NA	12	TRBV5-6	many	TRBJ1-1	TGTGCCAGCCGATGGATGAACACTGAAGCTTTCTTT	CASRWMNTEAFF
NA	16	TRBV7-9	many	TRBJ1-5	TGTGCCAGCAGCTTAGCAGGAGCCGGGGGCAATCAGCCCCAGCATTTT	CASSLAGAGGNQPQHF
NA	14	TRBV25-1	many	TRBJ2-7	TGTGCCAGCAAAGGGTCCCAGGGGCCCTACGAGCAGTACTTC	CASKGSQGPYEQYF
NA	15	TRBV12-3/TRBV12-4	NA	TRBJ1-3	TGTGCCAGCAGTGAGGTACAGAGCTCTGGAAACACCATATATTTT	CASSEVQSSGNTIYF
TRBD2	16	TRBV7-8	many	TRBJ2-5	TGTGCCAGCAGCCCCGAACCGGGACTAGCCTGGGAGACCCAGTACTTC	CASSPEPGLAWETQYF
NA	17	TRBV24-1	many	TRBJ1-5	TGTGCCACCAGTGATTCCGCCGGGGGGGGGCAGAGACAGCCCCAGCATTTT	CATSDSAGGGQRQPQHF
NA	16	TRBV4-2	many	TRBJ2-1	TGTGCCAGCAGCCAAGAAAGAGGGTCGGTTGGTAATGAGCAGTTCTTC	CASSQERGSVGNEQFF
TRBD1	16	TRBV5-5	many	TRBJ2-7	TGTGCCAGCAGCTTAGAGACCCGACAGGGATCCTACGAGCAGTACTTC	CASSLETRQGSYEQYF
NA	13	TRBV12-5	many	TRBJ2-7	TGTGCTAGTGGTCCCGGGAGCTCCTACGAGCAGTACTTC	CASGPGSSYEQYF
TRBD1	14	TRBV10-3	many	TRBJ2-7	TGTGCCATCAGTGAGTCTGGGACAGTCTACGAGCAGTACTTC	CAISESGTVYEQYF
TRBD1	16	TRBV5-1	few	TRBJ2-3	TGCGCCAGCAGCCCCGACAGGGGATCTAGCACAGATACGCAGTATTTT	CASSPDRGSSTDTQYF
TRBD1	16	TRBV10-3	many	TRBJ2-1	TGTGCCATCAACTCCGGACAGGCCCCCTCCTACAATGAGCAGTTCTTC	CAINSGQAPSYNEQFF
NA	15	TRBV29-1	NA	TRBJ2-1	TGCAGCGTTGGTTTCGGGACGAGCTCCTACAATGAGCAGTTCTTC	CSVGFGTSSYNEQFF
TRBD2	18	TRBV3-1	NA	TRBJ2-1	TGTGCCAGCAGCCAAGGCAGCCCGGGGGGGGTAATCTACAATGAGCAGTTCTTC	CASSQGSPGGVIYNEQFF